The 30 T cell receptor beta chains below come from one sample, sequenced in a study of T cell changes during pregnancy in multiple sclerosis. Only in-frame clones appear in the TCRdb table, and some are missing; sequencing was by immunoSEQ multiplex PCR. The sample holds roughly 40,000 clones, about 92% seen once. Sequenced here: CD8+ T cells from peripheral blood mononuclear cells, sampled in the first trimester of pregnancy. The receptors were gathered from a female donor with multiple sclerosis, enrolled in a pregnancy study.

This rearrangement joins TRBV4-1 to TRBJ1-4, with 9 bases lining up with TRBD1. In germline, CDR1 is MGHRA, CDR2 YSYEKL. The CDR3 spans 16 residues. J lost 0 bases, V lost 3 bases, and 2 bases had no gene match. CDR3 in DNA: TGCGCCAGCAGCCATCGACAGGGGGCAACTAATGAAAAACTGTTTTTT. This codes for CASSHRQGATNEKLFF.

The chain employs TRBV19 and TRBJ2-1; 8 bases fit TRBD2. The CDR3 totals 16 residues. Germline V gene sequence: CDR1 LNHDA, CDR2 SQIVND (reference sequence). V trimming: 3 bases; J trimming: 1 base; junction bases outside the gene matches: 5. DNA for the CDR3: TGTGCCAGTAGTATTTATGCGGGGGGATCCTACAATGAGCAGTTCTTC. Its protein product is CASSIYAGGSYNEQFF.

The chain uses TRBV5-4 and TRBJ1-1; no definite D call. Between the trimmed V and J ends, which lost 1 base and 0 bases, there was a span of 10 bases. CDR3 size: 15 residues. Germline CDR1 reads SGHNT; CDR2 reads YYREEE (reference sequence). CDR3 DNA: TGTGCCAGCAGCTTGTTCGGTGAAATGAACACTGAAGCTTTCTTT. Residues: CASSLFGEMNTEAFF. Full variable domain (outside the CDR3, taken from reference TRBV5-4 and TRBJ1-1): ETGVTQSPTHLIKTRGQQVTLRCSSQSGHNTVSWYQQALGQGPQFIFQYYREEENGRGNFPPRFSGLQFPNYSSELNVNALELDDSALYLCASSLFGEMNTEAFFGQGTRLTVV.

The chain joins TRBV11-2 to TRBJ2-3; 9 bases are a match to TRBD2. This CDR3 has 17 amino acids. Germline CDR1 SGHAT, CDR2 FQNNGV. The V and J ends lost 3 bases and 4 bases, in that order; junction bases with no gene match: 11. CDR3 in DNA: TGTGCCAGCAGCTTTCTTGCCGGGACTAGCCTTCCAGATACGCAGTATTTT. Its translation is CASSFLAGTSLPDTQYF.

This clone was seen a handful of times. The V and J genes are TRBV6-5 and TRBJ2-7; TRBD1 matches at 10 bases. Trimming cost V 6 bases and J 4 bases; bases outside gene matches: 9. Germline CDR1 is MNHEY and CDR2 is SVGAGI. The CDR3 extends over 15 amino acids. CDR3 in DNA: TGTGCCAGCAGGACTCAGGACAGGGGGGTTTACGAGCAGTACTTC. Protein: CASRTQDRGVYEQYF.

This chain joins TRBV11-2 and TRBJ1-4; D gene unclear. V was clipped by 1 base and J by 7 bases, with 4 bases between them. Germline-derived CDR1 and CDR2 are SGHAT and FQNNGV. The CDR3 totals 12 residues. The CDR3 here is CASSLGGEKLFF. The CDR3 coding sequence is TGTGCCAGCAGCTTAGGCGGTGAAAAACTGTTTTTT.

The count of this clone is one. The chain is built from TRBV11-2 and TRBJ2-7; 9 nucleotides line up with TRBD1. The V and J ends lost 3 bases and 2 bases, in that order; junction bases with no gene match: 5. The germline V gene encodes CDR1 SGHAT and CDR2 FQNNGV. There are 15 residues in the CDR3. The CDR3 spells CASSFGGTGTYEQYF. CDR3 nucleotides: TGTGCCAGCAGCTTCGGGGGGACAGGGACCTACGAGCAGTACTTC.

The J gene is TRBJ2-3, the V gene TRBV2, with a weak D call TRBD1 (6 bases). Germline assignment: CDR1 SNHLY and CDR2 FYNNEI. Trimming cost V 9 bases and J 1 base, with 14 bases left between them. The CDR3 extends over 14 amino acids. CDR3 amino acids: CARQGRMGTDTQYF. CDR3 bases: TGTGCCAGACAGGGTAGGATGGGCACAGATACGCAGTATTTT.

V and J are TRBV14 and TRBJ1-2; 9 positions agree with TRBD1. The CDR3 loop spans 13 amino acids. The J segment lost 5 bases and the V segment lost 5 bases, leaving 3 bases of the junction unmatched. Per germline, CDR1 SGHDN and CDR2 FVKESK. CDR3 bases: TGTGCCAGCAGCGAGGACAGGGGATATGGCTACACCTTC. This translates into CASSEDRGYGYTF.

J is TRBJ1-1 and V is TRBV25-1; D may be TRBD1 (5 bases). CDR3 length equals 15 residues. The V gene's germline CDR1 is MGHDK and CDR2 SYGVNS. V gave up 4 bases and J gave up 1 base, with 13 bases separating them. CDR3 sequence: CASSVVRGGNTEAFF. The CDR3 nucleotides are TGTGCCAGCAGTGTGGTACGGGGGGGGAACACTGAAGCTTTCTTT. The full variable domain, its missing parts supplied by reference TRBV25-1 and TRBJ1-1, is EADIYQTPRYLVIGTGKKITLECSQTMGHDKMYWYQQDPGMELHLIHYSYGVNSTEKGDLSSESTVSRIRTEHFPLTLESARPSHTSQYLCASSVVRGGNTEAFFGQGTRLTVV.

This chain connects TRBV9 to TRBJ1-5; 8 bases are shared with TRBD1. The CDR3 totals 14 residues. Trimming took 3 bases from V and 6 from J; bases not matched to a gene: 5. The germline V gene encodes CDR1 SGDLS and CDR2 YYNGEE. Here the CDR3 reads CASSDGQGSQPQHF. As DNA, the CDR3 is TGTGCCAGCAGCGACGGACAGGGTAGTCAGCCCCAGCATTTT.

V and J are TRBV13 and TRBJ2-2; perhaps TRBD1 as D (6 bases). In germline, CDR1 is PRHDT, CDR2 FYEKMQ (reference sequence). CDR3 size: 15 residues. With 1 base removed from V and 3 bases from J, the gap between germline ends came to 9 bases. CDR3 sequence (DNA): TGTGCCAGCAGCTTAGATGAGGGGGACACCGGGGAGCTGTTTTTT. It specifies CASSLDEGDTGELFF.

This chain joins TRBV13 and TRBJ1-6; the match to TRBD1 covers 7 bases. The CDR3 runs 14 residues. Trimming took 6 bases from V and 5 from J; bases not matched to a gene: 4. Germline CDR1 and CDR2: PRHDT and FYEKMQ (reference sequence). The CDR3 sequence: CASRGGQNNSPLHF. CDR3 nucleotides: TGTGCCAGCAGGGGGGGACAGAATAATTCACCCCTCCACTTT.

This clone turned up a few times. The rearrangement uses TRBV2 and TRBJ2-3; weak D call: TRBD2 (5 bases). Germline V CDR1 and CDR2: SNHLY, FYNNEI. This CDR3 region has 15 residues. Trimming left V 11 bases short and J 2 bases short, with 20 bases between. Written as DNA, the CDR3 is TGTGCCTCACTAGAAGACGGAGCAGTCACAGATACGCAGTATTTT. Translating it yields CASLEDGAVTDTQYF.

The chain is built from TRBV7-9 and TRBJ1-2; D gene uncertain. This CDR3 comprises 14 residues. CDR1 is SEHNR, CDR2 FQNEAQ, per germline (reference sequence). The ends were cut back, 1 base at V and 4 bases at J, with 10 bases in the middle. In DNA, the CDR3 is TGTGCCAGCAGCTTAGGCGCTGGTGGCTATGGCTACACCTTC. Amino acids: CASSLGAGGYGYTF.

The chain employs TRBV9 and TRBJ2-5; 7 nucleotides align to TRBD2. The germline V gene has CDR1 SGDLS and CDR2 YYNGEE. Losses at the gene ends were 3 bases for V and 0 bases for J; bases not matched to a gene: 2. The CDR3 length is 14 residues. In DNA form, the CDR3 reads TGTGCCAGCAGCGGCGCGGGGGACCAAGAGACCCAGTACTTC. Translation: CASSGAGDQETQYF.

In its sample, this clone was seen a few times. This rearrangement joins TRBV2 to TRBJ2-1; TRBD1 matches 7 bases. Trimming removed 1 base from V and 8 bases from J; junction bases left unmatched: 5. Germline assignment: CDR1 SNHLY and CDR2 FYNNEI. The CDR3 is 14 residues long. CDR3 sequence: CASSEGQGLYEQFF. CDR3 DNA sequence: TGTGCCAGCAGTGAAGGACAGGGTCTCTATGAGCAGTTCTTC.

The J gene is TRBJ2-3, the V gene TRBV7-8; D gene ambiguous. The CDR3 loop spans 12 amino acids. V was shortened by 3 bases and J by 5 bases, with 6 bases between the two germline ends. The germline CDR1 and CDR2 sequences are SGHVS and FQNEAQ. This CDR3 reads CASSFGRDTQYF. CDR3 sequence (DNA): TGTGCCAGCAGCTTTGGTAGAGATACGCAGTATTTT.

The genes are TRBV7-9 and TRBJ1-1; 8 bases match TRBD1. This CDR3 has 16 residues. Unmatched junction bases numbered 9, after V lost 3 bases and J lost 3 bases. Germline CDR1 and CDR2: SEHNR and FQNEAQ (reference sequence). In DNA, the CDR3 is TGTGCCAGCAGCTTTGGAGGCCAGGGGGCCTACACTGAAGCTTTCTTT. Its protein is CASSFGGQGAYTEAFF.

This chain connects TRBV6-5 to TRBJ1-1; 7 bases map to TRBD1. The trim removed 8 bases at V and 7 bases at J, leaving 13 bases unmatched. Germline CDR1 and CDR2: MNHEY and SVGAGI. CDR3 length: 14 residues. CDR3 sequence (DNA): TGTGCCAGCTGGGGCCTCCCCCAGGGGGATGAAGCTTTCTTT. Translated, it gives CASWGLPQGDEAFF.

The CDR3 is CASSPGRAGGDSPLHF. CDR3 bases: TGTGCCAGCAGCCCCGGGAGGGCAGGGGGAGATTCACCCCTCCACTTT. V is TRBV11-2 and J is TRBJ1-6, with 7 bases matching TRBD1. The CDR3 covers 16 residues. Germline V gives CDR1 SGHAT, CDR2 FQNNGV. Trimming removed 5 bases from V and 8 bases from J; junction bases left unmatched: 12.

The rearrangement links TRBV15 to TRBJ2-5, with a tentative D call TRBD2 (7 bases). Germline CDR1 is LNHNV and CDR2 is YYDKDF (reference sequence). V lost 0 bases, J lost 4 bases, and 15 bases lay in between. CDR3 length: 16 residues. CDR3 in DNA: TGTGCCACCAGCAGAGATGGGGGGGCCTTAGGAGAGACCCAGTACTTC. Amino acid sequence: CATSRDGGALGETQYF.

J is TRBJ1-3 and V is TRBV6-1; D unclear. The germline gives CDR1 MNHNS, CDR2 SASEGT. This CDR3 is built from 15 residues. V was cut by 10 bases and J by 0 bases, with 16 bases left in between. The CDR3 loop is CATNAGTRSGNTIYF. DNA of the CDR3: TGTGCCACGAATGCAGGCACCCGCTCTGGAAACACCATATATTTT.

The V call is TRBV19, the J call TRBJ1-1; D call uncertain. The ends were cut back, 9 bases at V and 1 base at J, with 12 bases in the middle. Germline V lookup: CDR1 LNHDA, CDR2 SQIVND (reference sequence). CDR3 size: 13 residues. As DNA, the CDR3 is TGTGCCAGCCGCGGGTGGGAGAACACTGAAGCTTTCTTT. Translating it yields CASRGWENTEAFF.

V usage is TRBV19 and J usage is TRBJ1-1; unclear D gene. This CDR3 contains 17 residues. Germline CDR1 is LNHDA and CDR2 is SQIVND (reference sequence). V gave up 0 bases and J gave up 0 bases, with 14 bases separating them. The chain's CDR3 is CASSIDSFGRLNTEAFF. In DNA, the CDR3 is TGTGCCAGTAGTATAGACTCATTTGGGCGTCTGAACACTGAAGCTTTCTTT. Based on the CDR3 plus reference TRBV19 and TRBJ1-1, the full variable domain is DGGITQSPKYLFRKEGQNVTLSCEQNLNHDAMYWYRQDPGQGLRLIYYSQIVNDFQKGDIAEGYSVSREKKESFPLTVTSAQKNPTAFYLCASSIDSFGRLNTEAFFGQGTRLTVV.

V is TRBV11-2 and J is TRBJ2-1; a possible D gene is TRBD2 (5 bases). In germline, CDR1 is SGHAT, CDR2 FQNNGV. The CDR3 contains 15 residues. Trimming shortened V by 0 bases and J by 4 bases, and 10 bases separated the two germline ends. The CDR3 sequence: CASSLEGAGYNEQFF. In DNA, the CDR3 is TGTGCCAGCAGCTTAGAGGGTGCGGGTTACAATGAGCAGTTCTTC.

The chain carries TRBV5-4 and TRBJ2-7; D is possibly TRBD1 (5 bases). The CDR3 runs to 14 residues. V was shortened by 2 bases and J by 1 base, with 10 bases between the two germline ends. CDR1 SGHNT and CDR2 YYREEE come from the germline V gene (reference sequence). The chain's CDR3 is CASSFFKGSYEQYF. Here the CDR3 DNA reads TGTGCCAGCAGCTTTTTTAAGGGGTCCTACGAGCAGTACTTC.

V gene TRBV6-1 combines with J gene TRBJ1-1; D unresolved. Germline lookup yields CDR1 MNHNS and CDR2 SASEGT. Trimming pared 2 bases from V and 0 bases from J, leaving 10 bases between. The CDR3 extends over 15 amino acids. CDR3 nucleotide sequence: TGTGCCAGCAGTGAAAACCCCGCGGTGAACACTGAAGCTTTCTTT. It translates to CASSENPAVNTEAFF.

J is TRBJ1-1 and V is TRBV11-3; possible D gene TRBD1, 6 bases. The CDR3 spans 13 residues. V lost 4 bases and J 5 bases, leaving 11 bases between the germline ends. Germline-derived CDR1 and CDR2 are SGHNT and YENEEA. In nucleotides, the CDR3 is TGTGCCAGCAGCTACAGGGCGGGTACTGAAGCTTTCTTT. This sequence encodes CASSYRAGTEAFF.

The V call is TRBV7-8, the J call TRBJ2-1; the D gene is possibly TRBD2 (6 bases). V was cut by 5 bases and J by 3 bases, with 17 bases left in between. The CDR3 is 16 amino acids. Germline CDR1 and CDR2: SGHVS and FQNEAQ. The CDR3 nucleotides read TGTGCCAGCAGCCTACAGTTAGCGGATTTCTACAATGAGCAGTTCTTC. Protein: CASSLQLADFYNEQFF.